These 14 T cell receptor beta chains were sequenced from one sample in a study of T cell responses to AZD1222 COVID-19 vaccine. Sequencing used immunoSEQ multiplex PCR; TCRdb keeps in-frame clones, though not all of them. Of around 100,000 clones in the sample, 87% are singletons; the top ten hold around 3.1%. The specimen comprised peripheral blood, sampled on day 0 of AZD1222 vaccination. The receptor set was obtained from an adult in good health.

This sequence joins TRBV2 and TRBJ2-4; 9 bases align to TRBD2. The CDR3 runs 18 residues. The germline V gene has CDR1 SNHLY and CDR2 FYNNEI. V dropped 7 bases and J dropped 0; count of bases not matched to a gene: 13. The CDR3 nucleotides are TGTGCCAGCATCGAGGTTCCTAGCGGGGTACGAGCCAAAAACATTCAGTACTTC. Translating gives CASIEVPSGVRAKNIQYF.

The chain employs TRBV19 and TRBJ1-4; D possibly corresponds to TRBD1 (5 bases). The CDR3 length is 15 residues. In germline, CDR1 is LNHDA, CDR2 SQIVND (reference sequence). Trimming shortened V by 5 bases and J by 0 bases, and 10 bases separated the two germline ends. The CDR3 DNA reads TGTGCCAGTAGTCCCAGGGCAGCAACTAATGAAAAACTGTTTTTT. Protein sequence: CASSPRAATNEKLFF.

The chain has TRBV10-3 and TRBJ1-1; tentatively, D is TRBD1 (5 bases). The CDR3 covers 14 residues. Deletions cut 4 bases from V and 1 base from J, with 10 bases between. Germline CDR1 and CDR2: ENHRY and SYGVKD. The CDR3 loop reads CAISANQGNTEAFF. DNA for the CDR3: TGTGCCATCAGTGCTAACCAGGGGAACACTGAAGCTTTCTTT.

The CDR3 sequence is CASSRTGANTGELFF. As DNA, the CDR3 is TGTGCCAGCAGCCGGACAGGGGCGAACACCGGGGAGCTGTTTTTT. The chain joins TRBV5-5 to TRBJ2-2; 9 bases are a match to TRBD1. Trimming at V came to 4 bases and at J to 0 bases, leaving 1 base not matched to a gene. Germline V lookup: CDR1 SGHKS, CDR2 YYEKEE (reference sequence). CDR3 size: 15 residues.

The gene calls are TRBV30 and TRBJ1-3, with D maybe TRBD1 (5 bases). Per the germline V gene, CDR1 is GTSNPN and CDR2 is SVGIG (reference sequence). CDR3 length equals 15 residues. V was cut by 3 bases and J by 2 bases, with 14 bases left in between. The CDR3 protein is CAWRAAGFAGNTIYF. CDR3 DNA: TGTGCCTGGAGAGCAGCAGGGTTTGCTGGAAACACCATATATTTT. Looking up the rest from reference TRBV30 and TRBJ1-3 gives the full variable domain: SQTIHQWPATLVQPVGSPLSLECTVEGTSNPNLYWYRQAAGRGLQLLFYSVGIGQISSEVPQNLSASRPQDRQFILSSKKLLLSDSGFYLCAWRAAGFAGNTIYFGEGSWLTVV.

V is TRBV29-1 and J is TRBJ1-2, with TRBD1 matching 8 bases. The CDR3 has 13 amino acids. The germline CDR1 and CDR2 sequences are SQVTM and ANQGSEA. Unmatched junction bases numbered 7, after V lost 3 bases and J lost 7 bases. CDR3 amino acids: CSVDGVDRGGYTF. CDR3 DNA sequence: TGCAGCGTTGATGGGGTTGACAGGGGTGGCTACACCTTC.

The chain links TRBV5-4 to TRBJ1-1; 10 bases match TRBD1. The CDR3 runs 16 residues. Germline loops: CDR1 SGHNT, CDR2 YYREEE (reference sequence). V was clipped by 4 bases and J by 0 bases; unmatched bases: 6. This CDR3 reads CASSPRTGGMNTEAFF. CDR3 DNA: TGTGCCAGCAGCCCGAGGACAGGGGGGATGAACACTGAAGCTTTCTTT. Full variable domain (remainder filled in from reference TRBV5-4 and TRBJ1-1): ETGVTQSPTHLIKTRGQQVTLRCSSQSGHNTVSWYQQALGQGPQFIFQYYREEENGRGNFPPRFSGLQFPNYSSELNVNALELDDSALYLCASSPRTGGMNTEAFFGQGTRLTVV.

This rearrangement joins TRBV19 to TRBJ1-3, with D hard to call. In germline, CDR1 is LNHDA, CDR2 SQIVND (reference sequence). This CDR3 region has 15 residues. Trimming removed 6 bases from V and 4 bases from J, with 16 bases in between. Written as DNA, the CDR3 is TGTGCCAGTAGACTCCTGGCTCGAAAGGGAAACACCATATATTTT. Amino acid sequence: CASRLLARKGNTIYF.

This clone is a singleton in its sample. The chain is built from TRBV6-5 and TRBJ1-3; TRBD1 is a possible D gene (6 bases). Germline CDR1 reads MNHEY; CDR2 reads SVGAGI. The CDR3 consists of 13 residues. V was pared by 6 bases and J by 9 bases, with 15 bases between. The CDR3 reads CASRGGQRATIYF. The CDR3 DNA is TGTGCCAGCAGAGGCGGACAGAGGGCCACCATATATTTT.

The chain carries TRBV19 and TRBJ2-5, with 7 nucleotides matching TRBD2. CDR1 is LNHDA, CDR2 SQIVND, per germline (reference sequence). Trimming at V came to 3 bases and at J to 1 base, leaving 5 bases not matched to a gene. The CDR3 runs to 15 residues. The CDR3 here is CASSIRRGTQETQYF. The CDR3 region has the DNA TGTGCCAGTAGTATTAGGCGGGGGACCCAAGAGACCCAGTACTTC.

The V call is TRBV6-4, the J call TRBJ2-3, with 10 bases fitting TRBD2. Trimming took 4 bases from V and 5 from J; bases not matched to a gene: 3. CDR3 length: 14 amino acids. CDR1 MRHNA and CDR2 SNTAGT come from the germline V gene. CDR3 amino acids: CASSVSGGGDTQYF. CDR3 DNA sequence: TGTGCCAGCAGTGTCAGCGGGGGGGGAGATACGCAGTATTTT.

The chain couples TRBV27 to TRBJ1-2; TRBD1 aligns across 7 bases. Losses at the gene ends were 3 bases for V and 3 bases for J; bases not matched to a gene: 13. The CDR3 length is 17 residues. CDR1 and CDR2 (germline): MNHEY, SMNVEV (reference sequence). Here the CDR3 reads CASSFGGGAMVYYGYTF. The DNA for the CDR3 is TGTGCCAGCAGTTTTGGAGGGGGCGCGATGGTGTACTATGGCTACACCTTC.

CDR3 DNA: TGTGCCAGCAGTTTAGAATCTCTTTCCATATATTTT. Its protein product is CASSLESLSIYF. This sequence joins TRBV12-3 or TRBV12-4 and TRBJ1-3; D ambiguous. V gave up 1 base and J gave up 11 bases, with 9 bases separating them. There are 12 residues in the CDR3.

This chain uses TRBV13 with TRBJ2-1, with D unresolved. This CDR3 has 15 residues. Germline CDR1 is PRHDT and CDR2 is FYEKMQ (reference sequence). The germline V and J ends were trimmed by 5 bases and 7 bases, with 18 bases remaining between them. The CDR3 DNA reads as TGTGCCAGCAGCACGACCGGATGGGGTGAGAATGAGCAGTTCTTC. Translation gives CASSTTGWGENEQFF.